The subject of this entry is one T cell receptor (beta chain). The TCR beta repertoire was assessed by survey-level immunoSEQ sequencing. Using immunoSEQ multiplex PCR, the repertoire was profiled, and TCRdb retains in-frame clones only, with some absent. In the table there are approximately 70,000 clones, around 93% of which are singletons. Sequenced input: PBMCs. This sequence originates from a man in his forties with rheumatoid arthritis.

The CDR3: CASSLWGQGANTIYF. The DNA for the CDR3 is TGTGCCAGCAGCCTCTGGGGACAGGGGGCAAACACCATATATTTT. The chain employs TRBV3-1 (or the pseudogene TRBV3-2) and TRBJ1-3; 12 bases are shared with TRBD1. CDR3 length: 15 residues. Germline CDR1 LGHDT, CDR2 YNNKEL (reference sequence). The junction had 4 bases not matched to a gene; V was cut back by 4 bases and J by 6 bases.